This T cell receptor beta chain was sequenced during a study of shared clonotypes between healthy human individuals. Study results and caveats: The study sampled only blood, and tissue repertoires likely differ. Generally, naive subsets (rather than memory subsets) showed larger estimated richness.

Measured with immunoSEQ multiplex PCR; TCRdb has only the in-frame clones, and not every one. Here the sample spans nearly 2 million clones, about 95% being singletons. As for this clone: The antigen remains undetermined.

This CDR3 spans 17 amino acids. The J segment lost 3 bases and the V segment lost 4 bases, leaving 11 bases of the junction unmatched. Germline-derived CDR1 and CDR2 are SEHNR and FQNEAQ (reference sequence). CD45RO negativity and positive selection for CCR7 defined naive CD8 cells, a population that excluded terminally differentiated effector memory CD45RA+ cells. The sequence was obtained from a man younger than 35 in good health. The V gene is TRBV7-9, the J gene TRBJ2-2, with 7 nucleotides matching TRBD1. Specimen: naive CD8+ T cells sorted from blood. The CDR3 sequence: CASSSPEGQLDTGELFF. DNA for the CDR3: TGTGCCAGCAGCTCCCCTGAGGGACAGCTAGACACCGGGGAGCTGTTTTTT. The entire variable domain, with the rest obtained from reference TRBV7-9 and TRBJ2-2, is as follows: DTGVSQNPRHKITKRGQNVTFRCDPISEHNRLYWYRQTLGQGPEFLTYFQNEAQLEKSRLLSDRFSAERPKGSFSTLEIQRTEQGDSAMYLCASSSPEGQLDTGELFFGEGSRLTVL.